The 19 T cell receptor beta chains below were found in one sample sequenced in a study of identical twins. MiXCR was run by TCRdb on the 5' RACE reads, yielding one entry per CDR3 protein. The sample lists under 900,000 distinct CDR3 sequences, 15% to 20% occurring once. These data were also filed under a second study, of T cells expressing NK-cell markers.

Material: PBMCs. These receptors all stem from a woman aged 18 to 35 in good health.

The chain links TRBV6-5 to TRBJ2-3; D remains ambiguous. Looked up from germline, CDR1 is MNHEY and CDR2 is SVGAGI. V shed 3 bases and J shed 4 bases, with 11 bases lying between them. The CDR3 runs 14 residues. The CDR3 protein is CASSYGPRPDTQYF. CDR3 sequence (DNA): TGTGCCAGCAGTTATGGGCCGCGACCAGATACGCAGTATTTT.

The chain is built from TRBV3-1 and TRBJ1-2; D possibly corresponds to TRBD1 (5 bases). CDR1 and CDR2 from the germline V gene are LGHDT and YNNKEL (reference sequence). Trimming removed 0 bases at V and 7 bases at J, with 12 bases between. The CDR3 totals 14 residues. The DNA for the CDR3 is TGTGCCAGCAGCCAAGATAGTCGGGGCCTTGGCTACACCTTC. Translating gives CASSQDSRGLGYTF.

This clonotype was picked up many times. The rearrangement joins TRBV4-2 to TRBJ2-3, with TRBD1 matching 7 bases. The CDR3 sequence is 15 residues long. Trimming took 5 bases from V and 0 from J; bases not matched to a gene: 5. Germline assignment: CDR1 LGHNA and CDR2 YNFKEQ. The CDR3 DNA reads TGTGCCAGCAGCTTAGGGGACAGCAGCACAGATACGCAGTATTTT. This codes for CASSLGDSSTDTQYF.

Only a few counts were recorded for this clonotype. This chain uses TRBV12-3 or TRBV12-4 with TRBJ1-6; unclear D gene. With 2 bases removed from V and 0 bases from J, the gap between germline ends came to 8 bases. This CDR3 has 16 residues. The CDR3 region has the DNA TGTGCCAGCAGTTTATACGGAAGCTCCTATAATTCACCCCTCCACTTT. Its protein product is CASSLYGSSYNSPLHF.

There are a few counts of this clonotype. The genes are TRBV27 and TRBJ2-5, with TRBD2 as a possible D gene (5 bases). This CDR3 has 14 residues. Germline CDR1 is MNHEY and CDR2 is SMNVEV (reference sequence). Trimming left V 6 bases short and J 1 base short, with 12 bases between. CDR3 sequence: CASSRRAVQETQYF. CDR3 coding DNA: TGTGCCAGCAGCCGGCGGGCAGTCCAAGAGACCCAGTACTTC.

The table lists this clonotype with many counts. The chain uses TRBV7-2 and TRBJ1-6; D may be TRBD1 (6 bases). The CDR3 runs to 13 residues. Deletions cut 5 bases from V and 8 bases from J, with 10 bases between. The germline V gene encodes CDR1 SGHTA and CDR2 FQGNSA. The CDR3 bases are TGTGCCAGCAGCCCTCACAGGGATTCACCCCTCCACTTT. Translating it yields CASSPHRDSPLHF.

This clonotype was counted between two and nine times. The chain links TRBV20-1 to TRBJ1-4, with D unresolved. The CDR3 is 14 amino acids. The germline CDR1 and CDR2 sequences are DFQATT and SNEGSKA (reference sequence). The germline V and J ends were trimmed by 3 bases and 1 base, with 9 bases remaining between them. The CDR3 nucleotides read TGCAGTGCTAGCTGGGGTATAACTAATGAAAAACTGTTTTTT. It translates to CSASWGITNEKLFF.

The V gene is TRBV5-1, the J gene TRBJ2-3; TRBD1 agrees at 9 bases. The CDR3 has 17 amino acids. Losses at the gene ends were 0 bases for V and 2 bases for J; bases not matched to a gene: 7. CDR1 is SGHRS and CDR2 is YFSETQ in the germline V gene. The CDR3 DNA reads TGCGCCAGCAGCTTGGTCCTGGGACAGGGAACCACAGATACGCAGTATTTT. Residues: CASSLVLGQGTTDTQYF.

The chain carries TRBV5-1 and TRBJ2-7, with 9 bases aligning to TRBD2. V lost 4 bases, J lost 2 bases, and 7 bases stayed unmatched. The CDR3 spans 15 residues. Germline V gene data show CDR1 as SGHRS and CDR2 as YFSETQ. The CDR3 sequence: CASSTRLAEPYEQYF. For the CDR3, the DNA is TGCGCCAGCAGCACACGACTAGCGGAGCCCTACGAGCAGTACTTC.

This chain joins TRBV5-1 and TRBJ2-7, with D tentatively TRBD1 (5 bases). V lost 4 bases to trimming and J lost 0 bases, with 17 bases between them. The CDR3 is 16 amino acids. From germline, CDR1 is SGHRS and CDR2 YFSETQ. As DNA, the CDR3 is TGCGCCAGCAGCCCCGGTCGGGCAGGGTTCTCCTACGAGCAGTACTTC. Protein sequence: CASSPGRAGFSYEQYF. The whole variable domain, filled in from reference TRBV5-1 and TRBJ2-7, reads KAGVTQTPRYLIKTRGQQVTLSCSPISGHRSVSWYQQTPGQGLQFLFEYFSETQRNKGNFPGRFSGRQFSNSRSEMNVSTLELGDSALYLCASSPGRAGFSYEQYFGPGTRLTVT.

The chain couples TRBV2 to TRBJ1-4; tentative D call: TRBD1 (5 bases). The CDR3 has 11 residues. Trimming removed 4 bases at V and 8 bases at J, with 5 bases between. CDR1 and CDR2 from the germline V gene are SNHLY and FYNNEI. The CDR3 DNA follows: TGTGCCAGCAGTGGGGACGAAAAACTGTTTTTT. Its translation is CASSGDEKLFF. The whole variable domain, remainder taken from reference TRBV2 and TRBJ1-4, is EPEVTQTPSHQVTQMGQEVILRCVPISNHLYFYWYRQILGQKVEFLVSFYNNEISEKSEIFDDQFSVERPDGSNFTLKIRSTKLEDSAMYFCASSGDEKLFFGSGTQLSVL.

This clonotype was counted only a few times. The V gene is TRBV7-2, the J gene TRBJ2-7; possibly TRBD2 for D (6 bases). Between the trimmed V and J ends, which lost 1 base and 0 bases, there was a span of 13 bases. Germline-derived CDR1 and CDR2 are SGHTA and FQGNSA. The CDR3 consists of 16 residues. In DNA form, the CDR3 reads TGTGCCAGCAGCTTAGATGGACTAAGGAGCTCCTACGAGCAGTACTTC. Translated, it gives CASSLDGLRSSYEQYF.

The V call is TRBV12-3 or TRBV12-4, the J call TRBJ1-2; D possibly corresponds to TRBD1 (6 bases). The V end was cut by 5 bases, the J end by 7 bases, with 14 bases between. The CDR3 spans 13 residues. In DNA, the CDR3 is TGTGCCAGCAGTCCAAGACAGGCTGGTGGCTACACCTTC. Translation gives CASSPRQAGGYTF.

The chain links TRBV3-1 to TRBJ2-1, with TRBD2 matching over 9 bases. Germline CDR1 is LGHDT and CDR2 is YNNKEL (reference sequence). This CDR3 is 17 amino acids long. V was clipped by 2 bases and J by 4 bases; unmatched bases: 9. The CDR3 bases are TGTGCCAGCAGCCAACCTCCGACTAGCGGCCGTTACAATGAGCAGTTCTTC. It specifies CASSQPPTSGRYNEQFF.

The chain is built from TRBV9 and TRBJ2-1, with 7 bases identical to TRBD1. The germline CDR1 and CDR2 sequences are SGDLS and YYNGEE. This CDR3 comprises 16 residues. V was pared by 3 bases and J by 8 bases, with 14 bases of the junction left unmatched. Written as DNA, the CDR3 is TGTGCCAGCAGCGAGCCCAGACTACAGGGGCGCGATGAGCAGTTCTTC. Translation: CASSEPRLQGRDEQFF. Filled out from reference TRBV9 and TRBJ2-1, the complete variable domain reads DSGVTQTPKHLITATGQRVTLRCSPRSGDLSVYWYQQSLDQGLQFLIQYYNGEERAKGNILERFSAQQFPDLHSELNLSSLELGDSALYFCASSEPRLQGRDEQFFGPGTRLTVL.

The rearrangement links TRBV12-3 or TRBV12-4 to TRBJ2-2, with no clear D. The CDR3 length is 15 residues. Between the trimmed V and J ends, which lost 6 bases and 5 bases, there was a span of 16 bases. The CDR3 DNA is TGTGCCAGCAGACCCCCGCCTGCTAATACCGGGGAGCTGTTTTTT. Translating it yields CASRPPPANTGELFF.

V is TRBV6-5 and J is TRBJ2-1; 10 bases map to TRBD2. The germline V gene has CDR1 MNHEY and CDR2 SVGAGI. The CDR3 covers 15 residues. Trimming took 0 bases from V and 9 from J; bases not matched to a gene: 5. The CDR3 protein is CASSYSGLAGVEQFF. The CDR3, as DNA: TGTGCCAGCAGTTACTCGGGGCTAGCGGGAGTTGAGCAGTTCTTC.

This clonotype was seen more than once but under ten times. The chain links TRBV12-3 or TRBV12-4 to TRBJ1-2, with D maybe TRBD1 (5 bases). The CDR3 extends over 12 amino acids. The V end was cut by 7 bases, the J end by 7 bases, with 13 bases between. The CDR3 loop reads CASKRGTGGYTF. Written as DNA, the CDR3 is TGTGCCAGCAAGCGGGGGACGGGTGGCTACACCTTC.

This clonotype was seen a handful of times. The chain combines TRBV5-5 with TRBJ1-5; D is perhaps TRBD1 (6 bases). Germline CDR1 is SGHKS and CDR2 is YYEKEE (reference sequence). Trimming cost V 4 bases and J 3 bases, with 14 bases left between them. The CDR3 runs to 15 residues. The CDR3 protein is CASSLDGGINQPQHF. For the CDR3, the DNA is TGTGCCAGCAGCCTGGACGGGGGCATCAATCAGCCCCAGCATTTT.